Listed below are T cell receptor beta chains from one sample, sequenced in a study of cytotoxic CD8 clonotypes in ibrutinib-treated CLL. The table came from immunoSEQ multiplex PCR; TCRdb's copy has only in-frame clones and leaves some out. The profile covers 150,000 to 200,000 clones, with roughly 88% appearing a single time and around 3% taken by the ten largest. Sequencing was performed on PBMCs, taken at disease progression, from a patient treated with ibrutinib. These receptors all stem from a human donor with chronic lymphocytic leukemia. Each CDR3 is given with its conserved first and last residue. A D gene is named only where the DNA matches it firmly. Only some rows state a clone size, as once, few, many or a class for expanded clones.

>-|TRBJ1-1|TRBV4-3|-
TGCGCCAGCAGCCAGACAGGTTACACTGAAGCTTTCTTT
CASSQTGYTEAFF
>-|TRBJ2-1|TRBV18|-
TGTGCCAGCTCACCGATTCAATACAATGAGCAGTTCTTC
CASSPIQYNEQFF
>-|TRBJ2-1|TRBV7-3|-
TGTGCCAGCAGCTCCACGGGTCCGACTAACGGGAGAAGGGGCGATGAGCAGTTCTTC
CASSSTGPTNGRRGDEQFF
>-|TRBJ1-3|TRBV19|-
TGTGCCAGTAGTAACGGACTAAAAAGCGGGGGAAACACCATATATTTT
CASSNGLKSGGNTIYF
>-|TRBJ2-2|TRBV28|-
TGTGCCAGCACAAGACGGGGCCCACCTAGGACCGGGGAGCTGTTTTTT
CASTRRGPPRTGELFF
>-|TRBJ2-1|TRBV29-1|-
TGCAGCGTTGAAATGTATCGGGTCTTAAGGAGCCTCTCCTACAATGAGCAGTTCTTC
CSVEMYRVLRSLSYNEQFF
>-|TRBJ1-2|TRBV7-9|-
TGTGCCAGCAGCTTAGAAACAGCTGATGGCTACACCTTC
CASSLETADGYTF
>-|TRBJ2-7|TRBV4-2|-
TGTGCCAGCAGCCAAGATCAAATAGCGGCGTCCTACGAGCAGTACTTC
CASSQDQIAASYEQYF
>-|TRBJ1-5|TRBV4-1|-
TGCGCCAGCAGCCAAGAATTTACAGGTCAGCCCCAGCATTTT
CASSQEFTGQPQHF
>-|TRBJ1-2|TRBV11-3|TRBD1
TGTGCCAGCAGCTTATCCCAGGGACAGATGTATGGCTACACCTTC
CASSLSQGQMYGYTF
>-|TRBJ2-1|TRBV27|-
TGTGCCAGCAGTTGGGCCAGCTACAATGAGCAGTTCTTC
CASSWASYNEQFF
>-|TRBJ2-6|TRBV11-3|-
TGTGCCAGCAGCTTAGATTTCTCTGGGGCCAACGTCCTGACTTTC
CASSLDFSGANVLTF
>-|TRBJ2-3|TRBV2|TRBD2
TGTGCCAGCAGAGAGACTAGCCTAGGAGATACGCAGTATTTT
CASRETSLGDTQYF
>-|TRBJ2-7|TRBV5-1|-
TGCGCCAGCAGCTTGGAGGCCTCACCTACGAAGCAGTACTTC
CASSLEASPTKQYF
>-|TRBJ1-4|TRBV30|TRBD1
TGTGCCTGGAGGGCAGGACAGGGTGGCGAAAAACTGTTTTTT
CAWRAGQGGEKLFF
>once|TRBJ2-7|TRBV11-2|-
TGTGCCAGCAGCTTAGAAACTCTTCCTCGCTCCTACGAGCAGTACTTC
CASSLETLPRSYEQYF
>-|TRBJ2-1|TRBV7-9|TRBD2
TGTGCCAGCAGCCGGACTAGCGGGTGGGGTGAGCAGTTCTTC
CASSRTSGWGEQFF
>-|TRBJ1-1|TRBV7-8|-
TGTGCCAGCAGCCCGGACCGGTACCGGGGGGGCACTGAAGCTTTCTTT
CASSPDRYRGGTEAFF
>-|TRBJ2-7|TRBV5-4|TRBD1
TGTGCCAGCACACTGGACAGGGCCTCCTACGAGCAGTACTTC
CASTLDRASYEQYF
>-|TRBJ1-2|TRBV25-1|TRBD1
TGTGCCAGCACCCCTCCCGGGACAGGGAACTATGGCTACACCTTC
CASTPPGTGNYGYTF
>-|TRBJ1-2|TRBV7-3|TRBD1
TGTGCCAGCAGCTCCCAGGGGGGAGGCTACACCTTC
CASSSQGGGYTF
>-|TRBJ2-7|TRBV19|-
TGTGCCAGTAGTGGCAGAACCTACGAGCAGTACTTC
CASSGRTYEQYF
>-|TRBJ1-4|TRBV6-1|-
TGTGCCAGCAGGTCGGGGGAAACAACTAATGAAAAACTGTTTTTT
CASRSGETTNEKLFF
>-|TRBJ2-7|TRBV27|TRBD2
TGTGCCAGCAGTCCGTTAGCGGGAGACCCCTACGAGCAGTACTTC
CASSPLAGDPYEQYF
>-|TRBJ2-1|TRBV7-9|-
TGTGCCAGCAGCTTGGGGTCGGAGTACAATGAGCAGTTCTTC
CASSLGSEYNEQFF
>once|TRBJ2-7|TRBV28|-
TGTGCCGCCCGGAGTCGCTCCTACGAGCAGTACTTC
CAARSRSYEQYF
>-|TRBJ2-7|TRBV18|-
TGTGCCAGCACGTCTTCCAGCTACGAGCAGTACTTC
CASTSSSYEQYF
>-|TRBJ2-3|TRBV9|TRBD2
TGTGCCAGCAGCCCAAAAATAGCGGGAGGGACAGATACGCAGTATTTT
CASSPKIAGGTDTQYF
>-|TRBJ2-7|TRBV23-1|-
TGCGCCAGCAGTCAACTCCCGAGGAGCTCCTACGAGCAGTACTTC
CASSQLPRSSYEQYF
>-|TRBJ2-7|TRBV6-4|-
TGTGCCAGCAGTGACTATCGTATTAAACGGGGCCACTTCAGCTACGAGCAGTACTTC
CASSDYRIKRGHFSYEQYF
>-|TRBJ2-4|TRBV30|-
TGTGCCTGGAGTCCGGCAGTAAACATTCAGTACTTC
CAWSPAVNIQYF
>once|TRBJ1-2|TRBV9|TRBD1
TGTGCCAGCAGCAAATCAGACAGGGGGGATGGCTACACCTTC
CASSKSDRGDGYTF
>-|TRBJ2-2|TRBV30|-
TGTGCCTGGAGTTCGGCAGGAGGGTCCCACACCGGGGAGCTGTTTTTT
CAWSSAGGSHTGELFF
>once|TRBJ1-1|TRBV9|-
TGTGCCAGCAGCGTAGGTGGGACCAGCAACACTGAAGCTTTCTTT
CASSVGGTSNTEAFF
>-|TRBJ2-7|TRBV4-1|-
TGCGCCAGCAGCCAAGAAGGTAGCGGGACAGGGAAACCCTACGAGCAGTACTTC
CASSQEGSGTGKPYEQYF
>-|TRBJ2-7|TRBV4-2|-
TGTGCCAGCAGCCAAGGACGGGTGAGCTCCTACGAGCAGTACTTC
CASSQGRVSSYEQYF
>-|TRBJ2-3|TRBV9|-
TGTGCCAGCAGCCCGTTTGGAAACCAGGATACGCAGTATTTT
CASSPFGNQDTQYF
>-|TRBJ2-2|TRBV27|-
TGTGCCAGCAGTTTAACCGGGGAGCTGTTTTTT
CASSLTGELFF
>-|TRBJ2-5|TRBV2|TRBD2
TGTGCCAGCAGGGAGCCCGGGACTAGCGGGGCTAAAGAGACCCAGTACTTC
CASREPGTSGAKETQYF
>-|TRBJ2-1|TRBV29-1|TRBD1
TGCAGCGTATCCGACAGGGGCTACAATGAGCAGTTCTTC
CSVSDRGYNEQFF
>-|TRBJ2-5|TRBV18|-
TGTGCCAGCTCCGGGCGGGAGACCCAGTACTTC
CASSGRETQYF
>few|TRBJ1-1|TRBV7-6|-
TGTGCCAGCAGCATCAACAGGGTCGACACTGAAGCTTTCTTT
CASSINRVDTEAFF
>few|TRBJ2-3|TRBV11-1|TRBD1
TGTGCCAGCAGCTCTACAGGGGGAGGCACAGATACGCAGTATTTT
CASSSTGGGTDTQYF
>-|TRBJ1-1|TRBV6-1|-
TGTGCCAGCAGAGCCGGGAAAGACACTGAAGCTTTCTTT
CASRAGKDTEAFF
>once|TRBJ1-5|TRBV15|-
TGTGCCACCAGCAGAGACCGGGGGGGGGAGCCCCAGCATTTT
CATSRDRGGEPQHF
>-|TRBJ1-3|TRBV28|-
TGTGCCAGCAGTCTAAGACGGATCTCTGGAAACACCATATATTTT
CASSLRRISGNTIYF
>-|TRBJ2-7|TRBV18|-
TGTGCCAGCTCACCATACCAGGACAGCTACGAGCAGTACTTC
CASSPYQDSYEQYF
>-|TRBJ2-7|TRBV10-3|TRBD2
TGTGCCATCAGCCCCTCACTAGCGGGAGACTCCTACGAGCAGTACTTC
CAISPSLAGDSYEQYF
>once|TRBJ2-2|TRBV30|-
TGTGCCTGGAGAAAAGTAGGGCAGGGGGGCACCGGGGAGCTGTTTTTT
CAWRKVGQGGTGELFF
>-|TRBJ2-1|TRBV11-3|TRBD2
TGTGCCAGCAGCTTATCCCGGACTAGCAATCCGGATGAGCAGTTCTTC
CASSLSRTSNPDEQFF
>-|TRBJ2-2|TRBV18|TRBD2
TGTGCCAGCTCACCGGGACTAGGGATAGACACCGGGGAGCTGTTTTTT
CASSPGLGIDTGELFF
>-|TRBJ2-1|TRBV7-8|-
TGTGCCAGCAGCCCACTCCTGGGGGATGAGCAGTTCTTC
CASSPLLGDEQFF
>-|TRBJ1-3|TRBV7-8|TRBD1
TGTGCCACTATCCAGGGGGCAATTGGAAACACCATATATTTT
CATIQGAIGNTIYF
>-|TRBJ2-3|TRBV18|-
TGTGCCAGCTCACCCGGGAACACAGATACGCAGTATTTT
CASSPGNTDTQYF
>-|TRBJ2-1|TRBV9|-
TGTGCCAGCAGCGTAGAAGAGCGGCCCTACAATGAGCAGTTCTTC
CASSVEERPYNEQFF
>-|TRBJ1-5|TRBV7-3|-
TGTGCCAGCAGCCCCCAGCCGGACCAGCCCCAGCATTTT
CASSPQPDQPQHF
>-|TRBJ1-2|TRBV28|-
TGTGCCAGCAGTTTATCGGGGGTAGGGGGCTACACCTTC
CASSLSGVGGYTF
>-|TRBJ2-5|TRBV7-5|-
TGTGTCAGAAGGGGAACTTTCGGGGCGGCTGAGACCCAGTACTTC
CVRRGTFGAAETQYF
>once|TRBJ2-3|TRBV27|-
TGTGCCAGCAAGTTTGGGGCGGGTGCAGATACGCAGTATTTT
CASKFGAGADTQYF
>-|TRBJ1-2|TRBV7-9|-
TGTGCCAGCAGCTTAACCAACTATGGCTACACCTTC
CASSLTNYGYTF